One sample yielded the 8 T cell receptor beta chains listed below, sequenced in a study of Tregs in tolerant kidney transplant recipients. Measured with immunoSEQ multiplex PCR; TCRdb has only the in-frame clones, and not every one. The profile covers 98,000 or so clones, with about 90% appearing a single time and 0.34% taken by the ten largest. The sequences come from CD4+ T cells from blood, collected before the transplant. The receptors here all came from a human donor who received a combined kidney and bone marrow transplant.

This clone has a handful of counts. The chain is built from TRBV13 and TRBJ2-5; D not certain. Germline V lookup: CDR1 PRHDT, CDR2 FYEKMQ (reference sequence). The CDR3 loop spans 15 amino acids. Trimming took off 1 base at V and 2 bases at J, with 11 bases between the two ends. The CDR3 nucleotides are TGTGCCAGCAGCTTAGTAAGCGAGAAACAAGAGACCCAGTACTTC. Residues: CASSLVSEKQETQYF.

Turning to this clone: Different DNA sequences within this sample yield the same CDR3. The chain employs TRBV7-2 and TRBJ2-3; 13 bases line up with TRBD2. Per germline, CDR1 SGHTA and CDR2 FQGNSA. The length of the CDR3 is 16 residues. V shed 5 bases, J shed 4 bases, and the junction held 6 bases outside the gene matches. CDR3 region: CASSPLAGGRSDTQYF. CDR3 coding DNA: TGTGCCAGCAGCCCACTAGCGGGGGGGCGGTCAGATACGCAGTATTTT. Drawing the rest from reference TRBV7-2 and TRBJ2-3, the complete variable domain is GAGVSQSPSNKVTEKGKDVELRCDPISGHTALYWYRQSLGQGLEFLIYFQGNSAPDKSGLPSDRFSAERTGGSVSTLTIQRTQQEDSAVYLCASSPLAGGRSDTQYFGPGTRLTVL.

This clone has more than one count but fewer than ten. The chain uses TRBV7-9 and TRBJ1-2, with a tentative D call TRBD1 (5 bases). Germline loops: CDR1 SEHNR, CDR2 FQNEAQ (reference sequence). The V end was cut by 4 bases, the J end by 6 bases, with 18 bases between. The CDR3 is 15 amino acids. CDR3 sequence reads: CASSSGLGTRDGYTF. The CDR3 bases are TGTGCCAGCAGCTCGGGACTCGGGACTAGGGATGGCTACACCTTC.

The rearrangement uses TRBV4-2 and TRBJ2-3, with 13 bases lining up with TRBD2. The junction had 16 bases not matched to a gene; V was cut back by 4 bases and J by 0 bases. Germline CDR1 LGHNA, CDR2 YNFKEQ. This CDR3 is built from 21 residues. CDR3 sequence reads: CASSPGTETSGGPLSTDTQYF. The DNA for the CDR3 is TGTGCCAGCAGCCCGGGGACCGAGACTAGCGGGGGGCCGCTTAGCACAGATACGCAGTATTTT.

J is TRBJ1-5 and V is TRBV5-4; D not resolved. V lost 2 bases, J lost 0 bases, and 3 bases lay in between. The CDR3 totals 13 residues. The germline V gene has CDR1 SGHNT and CDR2 YYREEE (reference sequence). The chain's CDR3 is CASSFNSNQPQHF. CDR3 DNA sequence: TGTGCCAGCAGCTTTAATAGCAATCAGCCCCAGCATTTT.

This clone was seen a handful of times. The J gene is TRBJ1-2, the V gene TRBV7-9, with D possibly being TRBD1 (6 bases). Per germline, CDR1 SEHNR and CDR2 FQNEAQ (reference sequence). The V end was cut by 5 bases, the J end by 8 bases, with 21 bases between. The CDR3 contains 15 residues. The CDR3 loop reads CASSQGGRGSYGYTF. The CDR3 nucleotides read TGTGCCAGCAGCCAAGGTGGCAGGGGCTCATACGGCTACACCTTC.

V usage is TRBV4-2 and J usage is TRBJ1-3, with 7 nucleotides matching TRBD1. The length of the CDR3 is 14 residues. The V and J ends lost 0 bases and 4 bases, in that order; junction bases with no gene match: 0. CDR1 and CDR2 from the germline V gene are LGHNA and YNFKEQ. CDR3 loop: CASSQDRGGNTIYF. As DNA, the CDR3 is TGTGCCAGCAGCCAAGACAGGGGGGGAAACACCATATATTTT.

The J gene is TRBJ2-2, the V gene TRBV29-1; 7 positions agree with TRBD2. The length of the CDR3 is 17 residues. Germline V CDR1 and CDR2: SQVTM, ANQGSEA. The V and J ends lost 1 base and 1 base, in that order; junction bases with no gene match: 9. The CDR3 nucleotides are TGCAGCGTTGAAGTACGGCCAGGGAGGGAGAACACCGGGGAGCTGTTTTTT. This sequence encodes CSVEVRPGRENTGELFF.